These T cell receptor beta chains were read from a single sample in a study of identical twins. Each CDR3 protein is one row after TCRdb ran MiXCR on the 5' RACE reads. The sample lists roughly 690,000 distinct CDR3 sequences, 21% occurring once. The data were also submitted as part of a second study, on T cells expressing NK-cell markers.

Sequencing input: PBMCs. These receptors originate from a woman between 18 and 29 years old in good health. CDR3s include the opening cysteine and the closing phenylalanine or tryptophan. Each record gives: D gene, J gene, clone size, V gene, CDR3 protein, CDR3 DNA. A D gene is named only where the DNA matches it firmly. Size values are once, few and many counts, or a class for expanded clones, and some rows have none.

D: -
J: TRBJ2-1
size: few
V: TRBV12-3/TRBV12-4
CDR3: CASSFRLRVDEQFF
DNA: TGTGCCAGCAGTTTCCGTCTGAGGGTGGATGAGCAGTTCTTC

D: TRBD2
J: TRBJ2-1
size: few
V: TRBV7-2
CDR3: CASSFMAGGVNEQFF
DNA: TGTGCCAGCAGCTTTATGGCGGGGGGCGTGAATGAGCAGTTCTTC

D: -
J: TRBJ2-1
size: -
V: TRBV5-1
CDR3: CASSLGLVDEQFF
DNA: TGCGCCAGCAGCTTGGGTTTAGTGGATGAGCAGTTCTTC

D: -
J: TRBJ1-1
size: -
V: TRBV12-3/TRBV12-4
CDR3: CASSLRMLAFF
DNA: TGTGCCAGCAGTTTGAGGATGCTTGCTTTCTTT

D: -
J: TRBJ2-1
size: -
V: TRBV7-2
CDR3: CASSLVGLPWDGDEQFF
DNA: TGTGCCAGCAGCTTAGTTGGGCTTCCGTGGGACGGAGATGAGCAGTTCTTC

D: -
J: TRBJ2-1
size: few
V: TRBV10-3
CDR3: CAIRGAYNEQFF
DNA: TGTGCCATAAGGGGGGCCTACAATGAGCAGTTCTTC

D: TRBD2
J: TRBJ2-5
size: -
V: TRBV2
CDR3: CASPTGGQETQYF
DNA: TGTGCCAGCCCGACGGGAGGCCAAGAGACCCAGTACTTC

D: -
J: TRBJ2-1
size: -
V: TRBV12-3/TRBV12-4
CDR3: CASSLGGNHNEQFF
DNA: TGTGCCAGCAGTTTAGGGGGCAACCACAATGAGCAGTTCTTC

D: -
J: TRBJ2-5
size: few
V: TRBV10-3
CDR3: CAIKGGQETQYF
DNA: TGTGCCATCAAGGGCGGCCAAGAGACCCAGTACTTC

D: -
J: TRBJ1-1
size: few
V: TRBV12-3/TRBV12-4
CDR3: CASRTQGLVNTEAFF
DNA: TGTGCCAGCAGAACACAGGGCTTGGTGAACACTGAAGCTTTCTTT

D: TRBD2
J: TRBJ2-3
size: few
V: TRBV5-1
CDR3: CASSGLAGFGTDTQYF
DNA: TGCGCCAGCAGCGGACTAGCGGGGTTTGGCACAGATACGCAGTATTTT

D: -
J: TRBJ1-5
size: few
V: TRBV29-1
CDR3: CSVRVGLKGDQPQHF
DNA: TGCAGCGTTCGGGTGGGTCTAAAGGGTGATCAGCCCCAGCATTTT

D: -
J: TRBJ2-1
size: few
V: TRBV27
CDR3: CASNLAGTGNEQFF
DNA: TGTGCCAGCAATCTGGCGGGGACGGGAAATGAGCAGTTCTTC

D: TRBD2
J: TRBJ2-3
size: -
V: TRBV25-1
CDR3: CASSDPGLARRTDTQYF
DNA: TGTGCCAGCAGTGACCCGGGACTAGCGCGTCGCACAGATACGCAGTATTTT

D: TRBD1
J: TRBJ2-7
size: -
V: TRBV13
CDR3: CASSSIDRDRGIEQYF
DNA: TGTGCCAGCAGCTCTATAGACCGGGACAGGGGCATCGAGCAGTACTTC

D: TRBD2
J: TRBJ2-5
size: many
V: TRBV20-1
CDR3: CSAKKWTSGYQETQYF
DNA: TGCAGTGCCAAGAAGTGGACTAGCGGGTACCAAGAGACCCAGTACTTC

D: TRBD1
J: TRBJ1-1
size: -
V: TRBV11-2
CDR3: CASSLTGMQAFF
DNA: TGTGCCAGCAGCTTGACAGGGATGCAAGCTTTCTTT

D: TRBD2
J: TRBJ2-7
size: few
V: TRBV7-2
CDR3: CASSSQLTSGSSEQYF
DNA: TGTGCCAGCAGCTCACAACTCACTAGCGGGAGTAGCGAGCAGTACTTC

D: TRBD2
J: TRBJ2-3
size: many
V: TRBV7-2
CDR3: CASSAGAGRDTDTQYF
DNA: TGTGCCAGCAGCGCAGGTGCCGGGAGGGACACAGATACGCAGTATTTT

D: -
J: TRBJ2-6
size: -
V: TRBV23-1
CDR3: CASSPDSMLSGANVLTF
DNA: TGCGCCAGCAGCCCAGACAGTATGCTGTCTGGGGCCAACGTCCTGACTTTC

D: TRBD1
J: TRBJ2-5
size: -
V: TRBV30
CDR3: CAWSTGVLETQYF
DNA: TGTGCCTGGTCGACAGGGGTACTGGAGACCCAGTACTTC

D: TRBD2
J: TRBJ2-7
size: -
V: TRBV20-1
CDR3: CSASTSGGAGRTEQYF
DNA: TGCAGTGCTTCGACTAGCGGGGGGGCCGGTCGTACCGAGCAGTACTTC

D: -
J: TRBJ2-1
size: few
V: TRBV6-5
CDR3: CASSSWGWNEQFF
DNA: TGTGCCAGCAGTTCCTGGGGGTGGAATGAGCAGTTCTTC

D: TRBD1
J: TRBJ2-7
size: few
V: TRBV7-9
CDR3: CASSLARDRTYEQYF
DNA: TGTGCCAGCAGCTTAGCAAGGGACAGGACCTACGAGCAGTACTTC

D: -
J: TRBJ2-2
size: few
V: TRBV7-9
CDR3: CASSRGLFTGELFF
DNA: TGTGCCAGCAGCCGGGGCCTCTTCACCGGGGAGCTGTTTTTT

D: -
J: TRBJ2-3
size: -
V: TRBV24-1
CDR3: CATVVDTQYF
DNA: TGTGCCACCGTAGTCGATACGCAGTATTTT

D: -
J: TRBJ2-7
size: few
V: TRBV20-1
CDR3: CSARSGDNSYEQYF
DNA: TGCAGTGCGAGAAGCGGAGATAACTCCTACGAGCAGTACTTC

D: TRBD2
J: TRBJ2-1
size: few
V: TRBV20-1
CDR3: CSAISGRYNEQFF
DNA: TGCAGTGCCATTAGCGGGCGGTACAATGAGCAGTTCTTC

D: -
J: TRBJ1-1
size: many
V: TRBV4-3
CDR3: CASSHDGDTEAFF
DNA: TGCGCCAGCAGCCATGACGGAGACACTGAAGCTTTCTTT

D: TRBD2
J: TRBJ2-7
size: -
V: TRBV4-3
CDR3: CASSYILARTYEQYF
DNA: TGCGCCAGCAGCTATATACTAGCGCGGACCTACGAGCAGTACTTC

D: TRBD2
J: TRBJ2-7
size: few
V: TRBV6-1
CDR3: CASSTAGLAGDPHEQYF
DNA: TGTGCCAGCAGTACGGCTGGACTAGCGGGGGACCCGCACGAGCAGTACTTC

D: TRBD1
J: TRBJ2-7
size: few
V: TRBV6-1
CDR3: CASRGQLGTPGEQYF
DNA: TGTGCCAGCAGGGGACAGCTCGGTACCCCCGGGGAGCAGTACTTC

D: -
J: TRBJ2-1
size: few
V: TRBV12-3/TRBV12-4
CDR3: CASSPNRAPDNEQFF
DNA: TGTGCCAGCAGTCCCAACAGGGCCCCCGACAATGAGCAGTTCTTC

D: -
J: TRBJ2-5
size: few
V: TRBV25-1
CDR3: CASSDRVRETQYF
DNA: TGTGCCAGCAGTGATAGAGTGCGAGAGACCCAGTACTTC

D: -
J: TRBJ2-7
size: -
V: TRBV5-1
CDR3: CASSPGPAEQYF
DNA: TGCGCCAGCAGCCCAGGACCGGCGGAGCAGTACTTC

D: TRBD2
J: TRBJ2-7
size: few
V: TRBV7-2
CDR3: CASSPATSGGKEQYF
DNA: TGTGCCAGCAGCCCGGCGACTAGCGGGGGGAAAGAGCAGTACTTC

D: -
J: TRBJ2-7
size: -
V: TRBV5-5
CDR3: CASSTGYPSAYF
DNA: TGTGCCAGCAGTACCGGCTATCCCAGTGCATACTTC

D: -
J: TRBJ2-1
size: -
V: TRBV12-3/TRBV12-4
CDR3: CASSLDGLHNEQFF
DNA: TGTGCCAGCAGTTTAGATGGCCTACACAATGAGCAGTTCTTC

D: -
J: TRBJ1-2
size: many
V: TRBV20-1
CDR3: CSATAQGNYGYTF
DNA: TGCAGTGCCACGGCCCAGGGCAACTATGGCTACACCTTC

D: -
J: TRBJ2-1
size: -
V: TRBV27
CDR3: CASSFPGAQYNEQFF
DNA: TGTGCCAGCAGTTTCCCGGGGGCCCAGTACAATGAGCAGTTCTTC

D: TRBD1
J: TRBJ1-2
size: many
V: TRBV12-3/TRBV12-4
CDR3: CASSFDRGGGYTF
DNA: TGTGCCAGCAGTTTCGACAGGGGTGGTGGCTACACCTTC

D: TRBD1
J: TRBJ2-1
size: -
V: TRBV5-1
CDR3: CASSVDRGTNNEQFF
DNA: TGCGCCAGCAGCGTTGACAGGGGGACCAACAATGAGCAGTTCTTC

D: TRBD1
J: TRBJ1-4
size: once
V: TRBV4-2
CDR3: CASSTRQGFNEKLFF
DNA: TGTGCCAGCAGCACCCGACAGGGGTTTAATGAAAAACTGTTTTTT

D: TRBD1
J: TRBJ2-7
size: -
V: TRBV11-2
CDR3: CASSYPGTGGYEQYF
DNA: TGTGCCAGCAGCTACCCCGGGACAGGGGGGTACGAGCAGTACTTC

D: TRBD2
J: TRBJ2-1
size: many
V: TRBV5-1
CDR3: CASSSIVPLAGGNEQFF
DNA: TGCGCCAGCAGCTCCATCGTTCCGCTAGCGGGAGGCAATGAGCAGTTCTTC

D: -
J: TRBJ1-1
size: -
V: TRBV29-1
CDR3: CSGTTVLNTEAFF
DNA: TGCAGCGGGACGACGGTACTGAACACTGAAGCTTTCTTT

D: TRBD2
J: TRBJ2-1
size: few
V: TRBV6-2/TRBV6-3
CDR3: CASFPSGRMVEQFF
DNA: TGTGCCAGTTTCCCTAGCGGGAGAATGGTTGAGCAGTTCTTC

D: -
J: TRBJ1-2
size: many
V: TRBV20-1
CDR3: CSARDRHRTDYGYTF
DNA: TGCAGTGCTAGAGATCGTCACAGAACCGACTATGGCTACACCTTC

D: TRBD1
J: TRBJ2-5
size: -
V: TRBV2
CDR3: CASGDRVWETQYF
DNA: TGTGCCAGCGGGGACAGGGTATGGGAGACCCAGTACTTC